This TCR beta chain was found in a study of identical twins. Template switching created a universal primer site, and the cDNA included unique molecular identifiers. TCRdb reanalysed the 5' RACE reads using MiXCR and keeps one entry per CDR3 protein. This sample yields approximately 590,000 distinct CDR3 sequences, of which more than 9% are seen a single time; 2.5% to 3.5% belongs to the top ten. This clonotype came up a few times. Its antigen is undetermined. The junction had 13 bases not matched to a gene; V was cut back by 3 bases and J by 8 bases. This CDR3 has 15 residues. Germline CDR1 SGHNT, CDR2 YYREEE (reference sequence). General study results and limits: Zero-insertion analyses could be partly confounded by invariant MAIT and iNKT cells. Fewer insertions were carried by abundant cord blood beta clonotypes, but none was seen in memory repertoires.

The data were also submitted as part of a second study, on yellow fever vaccine responses in identical twins.

V is TRBV5-4 and J is TRBJ2-7; 8 bases line up with TRBD2. Sequencing was done on a sample of PBMCs. The sequence derives from a woman aged 18-30 years in good health. Written as DNA, the CDR3 is TGTGCCAGCAGCTCGGACGGGACTAGTCGTACACAGCAGTACTTC. Protein: CASSSDGTSRTQQYF.